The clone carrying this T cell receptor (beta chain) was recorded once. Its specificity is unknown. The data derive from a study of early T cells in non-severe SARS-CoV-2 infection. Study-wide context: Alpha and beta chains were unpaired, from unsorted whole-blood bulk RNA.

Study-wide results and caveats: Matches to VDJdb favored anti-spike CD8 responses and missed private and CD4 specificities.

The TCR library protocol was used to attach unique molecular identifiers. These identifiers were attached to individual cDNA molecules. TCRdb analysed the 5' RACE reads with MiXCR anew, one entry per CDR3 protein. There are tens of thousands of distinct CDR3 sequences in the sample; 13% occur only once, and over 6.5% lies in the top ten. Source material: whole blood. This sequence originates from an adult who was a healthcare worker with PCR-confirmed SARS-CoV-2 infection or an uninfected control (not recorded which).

DNA for the CDR3: TGTGCCAGCAGTTTGACTAGCGGGGGCCCAGAGACCCAGTACTTC. This encodes CASSLTSGGPETQYF. V gene TRBV28 combines with J gene TRBJ2-5, with 12 positions matching TRBD2. The CDR3 is 15 residues long. J gave up 4 bases and V 3 bases, and 3 bases lay outside the gene matches. Germline V gives CDR1 MDHEN, CDR2 SYDVKM.